What follows describes a single T cell receptor beta chain. What it recognizes is unknown. The sample originates from a study of OX40 agonist ivuxolimab in advanced cancers. Study as a whole: Participants, 82.7% male, averaged around 60 years of age, ranging from roughly 20 to 85.

General study results and limits: Clonal expansion from baseline to week 6 occurred in both CD4+ and CD8+ T cells.

J gave up 8 bases and V 4 bases, and 12 bases lay outside the gene matches. Germline V gene data show CDR1 as SGHTA and CDR2 as FQGNSA. This CDR3 spans 15 amino acids. Here immunoSEQ multiplex PCR was the method, and the copy in TCRdb shows in-frame clones only, minus some. The sample has roughly 72,000 clones; 81% are singletons. This rearrangement joins TRBV7-2 to TRBJ1-1, with TRBD1 matching over 8 bases. The origin of this receptor is an adult with an advanced solid tumor such as melanoma, head and neck, liver or kidney cancer. The sample consisted of CD4+ or CD8+ T cells sorted from blood, taken in a trial of the OX40 agonist ivuxolimab. CDR3 amino acids: CASSWGQVADSEAFF. The DNA for the CDR3 is TGTGCCAGCAGCTGGGGACAGGTGGCGGATTCAGAAGCTTTCTTT.